The 24 T cell receptor beta chains below come from one sample, sequenced in a study of blood T cell repertoires in COVID-19. TCRdb keeps only in-frame clones here, not all; method: immunoSEQ multiplex PCR. The data hold about 160,000 clones, with around 92% observed a single time. What was sequenced was peripheral blood. Receptors originate from a man aged 55-75 years with acute or convalescent COVID-19.

The chain is built from TRBV5-1 and TRBJ1-4; D gene unclear. V shed 5 bases and J shed 5 bases, with 19 bases lying between them. Per the germline V gene, CDR1 is SGHRS and CDR2 is YFSETQ. The CDR3 is made up of 16 amino acids. The CDR3 loop reads CASSQEGRSGNEKLFF. In nucleotides, the CDR3 is TGCGCCAGCAGTCAGGAGGGCCGATCGGGGAATGAAAAACTGTTTTTT.

The chain carries TRBV6-5 and TRBJ2-7; TRBD1 matches at 7 bases. V lost 5 bases to trimming and J lost 5 bases; unmatched junction nucleotides: 9. CDR3 length: 14 residues. Germline assignment: CDR1 MNHEY and CDR2 SVGAGI. CDR3 coding DNA: TGTGCCAGCAGTCTGCGACAGGGCAAAAACGAGCAGTACTTC. This gives the protein CASSLRQGKNEQYF.

This sequence joins TRBV6-2 or TRBV6-3 and TRBJ2-5, with 9 bases matching TRBD1. The germline gives CDR1 MNHEY, CDR2 SVGEGT. V gave up 4 bases and J gave up 5 bases; unmatched junction bases: 8. This CDR3 has 15 amino acids. CDR3 sequence (DNA): TGTGCCAGCAGTTTTTACAGGGGGCGCGGTGAGACCCAGTACTTC. This codes for CASSFYRGRGETQYF.

The rearrangement links TRBV11-2 to TRBJ2-2; the match to TRBD2 covers 12 bases. The CDR3 is 18 amino acids. Germline values: CDR1 SGHAT, CDR2 FQNNGV. After removal of 1 base from V and 2 bases from J, the junction contained 5 bases not matched to a gene. The CDR3 spells CASSLGLAGGPNTGELFF. Written as DNA, the CDR3 is TGTGCCAGCAGCTTAGGCCTAGCGGGGGGGCCCAACACCGGGGAGCTGTTTTTT.

The chain employs TRBV6-5 and TRBJ2-7; tentatively, D is TRBD1 (6 bases). Deletions cut 8 bases from V and 2 bases from J, with 10 bases between. This CDR3 spans 12 amino acids. The germline gives CDR1 MNHEY, CDR2 SVGAGI. The CDR3 DNA sequence: TGTGCCAGCTCAGGACAGACCTACGAGCAGTACTTC. Protein sequence: CASSGQTYEQYF.

This sequence joins TRBV7-2 and TRBJ2-2; 9 bases are a match to TRBD1. CDR1 is SGHTA, CDR2 FQGNSA, per germline. J gave up 5 bases and V 5 bases, and 9 bases lay outside the gene matches. The CDR3 is made up of 16 amino acids. The DNA of the CDR3 is TGTGCCAGCAGCCCCCGGACAGGGGTGGGTACCGGGGAGCTGTTTTTT. As protein: CASSPRTGVGTGELFF.

The chain couples TRBV9 to TRBJ2-7, with 9 nucleotides matching TRBD1. The CDR3 covers 13 residues. Germline V lookup: CDR1 SGDLS, CDR2 YYNGEE. V lost 4 bases to trimming and J lost 3 bases; unmatched junction nucleotides: 2. In DNA form, the CDR3 reads TGTGCCAGCAGCCCGGGACAGGGCTACGAGCAGTACTTC. Protein sequence: CASSPGQGYEQYF.

The CDR3 region has the DNA TGTGCCAGCAGTGCCCTACGAGGATACGAGCAGTACTTC. This gives the protein CASSALRGYEQYF. The V gene is TRBV2, the J gene TRBJ2-7, with D uncertain. V gave up 4 bases and J gave up 4 bases, with 11 bases separating them. This CDR3 spans 13 amino acids. Germline lookup yields CDR1 SNHLY and CDR2 FYNNEI.

The rearrangement uses TRBV5-1 and TRBJ2-1; D might be TRBD1 (6 bases). This CDR3 comprises 13 residues. The germline V gene has CDR1 SGHRS and CDR2 YFSETQ. The V end lost 5 bases, the J end lost 7 bases, and 13 bases lay between the germline ends. Here the CDR3 DNA reads TGCGCCAGCAGAGTTGGGGGCGCGAATGAGCAGTTCTTC. It is translated as CASRVGGANEQFF.

V usage is TRBV2 and J usage is TRBJ2-2; 9 bases match TRBD1. This CDR3 spans 16 amino acids. Trimming took 2 bases from V and 7 from J; bases not matched to a gene: 8. Germline V gene lookup returns CDR1 SNHLY and CDR2 FYNNEI. DNA for the CDR3: TGTGCCAGCAGTGAAAGGGGACAGGGTTTCGACGGGGAGCTGTTTTTT. It yields the protein CASSERGQGFDGELFF.

On this clone itself: Other DNA sequences of this sample code for an identical CDR3. The J gene is TRBJ2-5, the V gene TRBV5-1; D gene unclear. V lost 4 bases and J 3 bases, leaving 4 bases between the germline ends. Germline lookup yields CDR1 SGHRS and CDR2 YFSETQ. The CDR3 sequence is 11 residues long. The chain's CDR3 is CASSQKETQYF. The DNA for the CDR3 is TGCGCCAGCAGCCAGAAAGAGACCCAGTACTTC.

This clone has more than one count but fewer than ten. This chain connects TRBV10-2 to TRBJ2-5; D is unresolved. The CDR3 has 11 amino acids. V was cut by 6 bases and J by 5 bases, with 7 bases left in between. The germline CDR1 and CDR2 sequences are WSHSY and SAAADI. The CDR3 bases are TGCGCCAGCAGCCAGCGTGAGACCCAGTACTTC. Amino acid sequence: CASSQRETQYF.

The genes are TRBV4-3 and TRBJ1-1; 7 bases are shared with TRBD1. V gave up 0 bases and J gave up 9 bases; unmatched junction bases: 7. The V gene's germline CDR1 is LGHNA and CDR2 YSLEER. This CDR3 region has 14 residues. The CDR3 DNA is TGCGCCAGCAGCCAAGATGTTCAGGGGGGAAAAGCTTTCTTT. Its translation is CASSQDVQGGKAFF.

DNA for the CDR3: TGTGCCAGCAGTGGGACACTGGACTATGGCTACACCTTC. Its protein is CASSGTLDYGYTF. The J gene is TRBJ1-2, the V gene TRBV6-2 or TRBV6-3; perhaps TRBD1 as D (6 bases). The ends were cut back, 5 bases at V and 3 bases at J, with 10 bases in the middle. The CDR3 is 13 amino acids. Germline lookup yields CDR1 MNHEY and CDR2 SVGEGT.

The chain couples TRBV19 to TRBJ2-5; D possibly corresponds to TRBD1 (6 bases). Germline assignment: CDR1 LNHDA and CDR2 SQIVND (reference sequence). Trimming cost V 4 bases and J 5 bases, with 11 bases left between them. The CDR3 covers 13 residues. CDR3 in amino acids: CASSRGHGETQYF. CDR3 nucleotides: TGTGCCAGTAGTAGGGGACACGGGGAGACCCAGTACTTC.

The chain is built from TRBV5-1 and TRBJ2-7; 10 nucleotides line up with TRBD1. The junction had 7 bases not matched to a gene; V was cut back by 4 bases and J by 6 bases. Germline CDR1 SGHRS, CDR2 YFSETQ. CDR3 size: 14 residues. The CDR3 DNA follows: TGCGCCAGCAGCCAGGGACAGGGGAGGACCGAGCAGTACTTC. Amino acids: CASSQGQGRTEQYF.

DNA of the CDR3: TGTGCCAGCTCACCAGACTCAGGGGGGTCTGGGGCCAACGTCCTGACTTTC. It specifies CASSPDSGGSGANVLTF. The rearrangement joins TRBV18 to TRBJ2-6, with D maybe TRBD1 (7 bases). Germline-derived CDR1 and CDR2 are KGHSH and LQKENI. V lost 2 bases and J 1 base, leaving 12 bases between the germline ends. The length of the CDR3 is 17 residues.

The rearrangement joins TRBV6-4 to TRBJ1-2, with TRBD1 matching over 7 bases. The germline gives CDR1 MRHNA, CDR2 SNTAGT. The CDR3 runs to 15 residues. V gave up 6 bases and J gave up 4 bases; unmatched junction bases: 11. The CDR3 coding sequence is TGTGCCAGCAGGCTACAGGGGACAGCCTCCTATGGCTACACCTTC. This gives the protein CASRLQGTASYGYTF.

V is TRBV5-1 and J is TRBJ1-2; 8 bases match TRBD1. Trimming at V came to 2 bases and at J to 6 bases, leaving 9 bases not matched to a gene. Germline V lookup: CDR1 SGHRS, CDR2 YFSETQ. The CDR3 runs 15 residues. CDR3 protein: CASSLSVVTGDGYTF. CDR3 bases: TGCGCCAGCAGCTTATCTGTCGTGACAGGGGATGGCTACACCTTC.

The V gene is TRBV24-1, the J gene TRBJ1-2; no firm D call. Germline CDR1 is KGHDR and CDR2 is SFDVKD. CDR3 length equals 14 residues. Trimming shortened V by 2 bases and J by 4 bases, and 10 bases separated the two germline ends. The CDR3 nucleotides are TGTGCCACCAGTGATTCAACAGAGTCCTATGGCTACACCTTC. Residues: CATSDSTESYGYTF.

The chain employs TRBV12-5 and TRBJ2-2; TRBD1 agrees at 7 bases. The CDR3 length is 14 residues. The V gene's germline CDR1 is LGHNT and CDR2 FRNRAP. V shed 8 bases, J shed 7 bases, and the junction held 10 bases outside the gene matches. CDR3 sequence (DNA): TGTGCTAGTAGGGGACAGTCCAATAACGGGGAGCTGTTTTTT. Protein product: CASRGQSNNGELFF.

This clone showed up just a few times. The chain has TRBV19 and TRBJ1-5; a possible D gene is TRBD1 (5 bases). In germline, CDR1 is LNHDA, CDR2 SQIVND (reference sequence). V dropped 9 bases and J dropped 4 bases, with 13 bases sitting between them. This CDR3 comprises 13 residues. CDR3 region: CASTLGPNQPQHF. CDR3 DNA: TGTGCCAGCACACTGGGGCCAAATCAGCCCCAGCATTTT.

This sequence joins TRBV5-1 and TRBJ2-7; D may be TRBD1 (6 bases). Germline lookup yields CDR1 SGHRS and CDR2 YFSETQ. Trimming cost V 3 bases and J 3 bases, with 16 bases left between them. The CDR3 totals 15 residues. The CDR3 coding sequence is TGCGCCAGCAGCTCAGGACAGCTTACGAGCTACGAGCAGTACTTC. Translation: CASSSGQLTSYEQYF.

The rearrangement links TRBV2 to TRBJ1-2, with D perhaps matching TRBD1 (6 bases). The germline V gene encodes CDR1 SNHLY and CDR2 FYNNEI. Trimming removed 3 bases at V and 7 bases at J, with 12 bases between. The CDR3 runs to 13 residues. CDR3 in amino acids: CASSDKGVGGYTF. The CDR3, as DNA: TGTGCCAGCAGTGATAAGGGGGTCGGTGGCTACACCTTC.